The T cell receptor beta chain under discussion was sequenced for a study of blood T cell repertoires in COVID-19. Study-level information: Samples representing acute and convalescent COVID-19 were sourced from the United States, Italy and Spain. Nucleic acid was either cDNA or gDNA, and it came from T cells, B-cell-depleted T cells, or PBMCs.

As originally analysed: Nucleated cell counts were estimated from reference gene primer amplification. TCRdb's table, derived via immunoSEQ multiplex PCR, lists solely in-frame clones and lacks some. V and J calls and clone size follow that table, whereas D and trimming were derived from the DNA. Seen here are under 250,000 clones, approximately 78% observed once, and the top ten hold approximately 5.6%. V was clipped by 6 bases and J by 6 bases, with 17 bases between them. CDR1 MDHEN and CDR2 SYDVKM come from the germline V gene. The CDR3 is 14 amino acids. Seattle patient enrollment occurred during active infection, with longitudinal follow-up thereafter.

This chain connects TRBV28 to TRBJ1-1; unclear D gene. This receptor was taken from a woman aged 65 to 85 with COVID-19, enrolled during active disease. Sequencing input: peripheral blood. Written as DNA, the CDR3 is TGTGCCAGCAGCCGGCAGCGCGCTCACCCTGAAGCTTTCTTT. It translates to CASSRQRAHPEAFF.